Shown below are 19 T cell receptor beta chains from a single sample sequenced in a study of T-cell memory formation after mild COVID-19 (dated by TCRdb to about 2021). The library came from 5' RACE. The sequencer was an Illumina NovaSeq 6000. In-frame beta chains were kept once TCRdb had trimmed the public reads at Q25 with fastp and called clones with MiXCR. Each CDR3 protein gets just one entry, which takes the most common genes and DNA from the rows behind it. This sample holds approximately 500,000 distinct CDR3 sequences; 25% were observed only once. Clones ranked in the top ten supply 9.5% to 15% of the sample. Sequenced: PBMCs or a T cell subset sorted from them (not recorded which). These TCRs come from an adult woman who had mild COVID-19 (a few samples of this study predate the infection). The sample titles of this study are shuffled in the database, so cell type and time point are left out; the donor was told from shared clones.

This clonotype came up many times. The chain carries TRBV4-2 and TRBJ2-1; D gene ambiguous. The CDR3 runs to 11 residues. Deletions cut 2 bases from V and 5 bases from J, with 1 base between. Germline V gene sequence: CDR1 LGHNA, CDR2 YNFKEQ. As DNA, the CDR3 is TGTGCCAGCAGCCAAAACAATGAGCAGTTCTTC. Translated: CASSQNNEQFF.

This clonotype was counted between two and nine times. The CDR3 spells CAVGTRYTDTQYF. In DNA form, the CDR3 reads TGTGCCGTCGGGACTCGCTACACAGATACGCAGTATTTT. The chain is built from TRBV10-3 and TRBJ2-3, with a tentative D call TRBD2 (6 bases). The CDR3 length is 13 residues. The germline V and J ends were trimmed by 11 bases and 2 bases, with 14 bases remaining between them. Germline CDR1 and CDR2: ENHRY and SYGVKD.

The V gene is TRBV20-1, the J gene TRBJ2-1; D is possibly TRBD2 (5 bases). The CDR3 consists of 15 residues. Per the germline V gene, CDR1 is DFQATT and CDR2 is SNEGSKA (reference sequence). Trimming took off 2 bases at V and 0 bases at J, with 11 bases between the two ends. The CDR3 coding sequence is TGCAGTGCTAGACGCTTAGCGAGCTCCTACAATGAGCAGTTCTTC. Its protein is CSARRLASSYNEQFF.

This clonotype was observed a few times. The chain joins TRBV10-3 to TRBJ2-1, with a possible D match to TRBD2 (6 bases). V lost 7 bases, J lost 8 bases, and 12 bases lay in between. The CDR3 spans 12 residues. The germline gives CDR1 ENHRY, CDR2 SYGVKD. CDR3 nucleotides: TGTGCCATCAAGAGGTGGGGGGATGAGCAGTTCTTC. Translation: CAIKRWGDEQFF.

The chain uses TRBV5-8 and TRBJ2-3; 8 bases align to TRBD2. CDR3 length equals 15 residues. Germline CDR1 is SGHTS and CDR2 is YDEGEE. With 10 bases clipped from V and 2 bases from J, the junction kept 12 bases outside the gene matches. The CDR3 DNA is TGTGCCGGGTCGGGAGGGCCAGGGAACACAGATACGCAGTATTTT. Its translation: CAGSGGPGNTDTQYF. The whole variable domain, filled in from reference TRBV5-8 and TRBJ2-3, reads EAGVTQSPTHLIKTRGQQATLRCSPISGHTSVYWYQQALGLGLQFLLWYDEGEERNRGNFPPRFSGRQFPNYSSELNVNALELEDSALYLCAGSGGPGNTDTQYFGPGTRLTVL.

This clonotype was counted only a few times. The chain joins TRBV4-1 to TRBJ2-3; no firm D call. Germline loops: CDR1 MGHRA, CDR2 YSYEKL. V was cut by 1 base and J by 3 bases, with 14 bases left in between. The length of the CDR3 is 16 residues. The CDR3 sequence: CASSQVGVVGTDTQYF. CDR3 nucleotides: TGCGCCAGCAGCCAAGTAGGAGTAGTCGGGACAGATACGCAGTATTTT.

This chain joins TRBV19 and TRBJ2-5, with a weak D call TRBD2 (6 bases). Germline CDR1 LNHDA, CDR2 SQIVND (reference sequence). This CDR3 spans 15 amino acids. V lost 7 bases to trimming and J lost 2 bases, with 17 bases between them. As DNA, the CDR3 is TGTGCCAGTACCTCGAAGTGGGACTCGCAAGAGACCCAGTACTTC. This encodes CASTSKWDSQETQYF.

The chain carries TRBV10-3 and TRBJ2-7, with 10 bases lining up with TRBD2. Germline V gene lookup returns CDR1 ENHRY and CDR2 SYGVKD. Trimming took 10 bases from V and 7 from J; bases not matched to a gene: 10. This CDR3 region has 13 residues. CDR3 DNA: TGTGCCACTCTAGCGGGAGTCGTCGGAGAGCAGTACTTC. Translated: CATLAGVVGEQYF.

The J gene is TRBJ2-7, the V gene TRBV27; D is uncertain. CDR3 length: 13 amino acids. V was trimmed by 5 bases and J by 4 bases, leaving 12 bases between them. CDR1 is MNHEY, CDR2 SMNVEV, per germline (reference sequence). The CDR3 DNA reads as TGTGCCAGCAGTCTAAAAGTAACGTACGAGCAGTACTTC. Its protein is CASSLKVTYEQYF.

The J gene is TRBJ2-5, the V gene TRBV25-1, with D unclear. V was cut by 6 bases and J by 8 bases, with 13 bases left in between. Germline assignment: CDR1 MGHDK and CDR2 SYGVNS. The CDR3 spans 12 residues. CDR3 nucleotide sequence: TGTGCCAGCAGCCGCTACGGGCCTACCCAGTACTTC. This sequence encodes CASSRYGPTQYF.

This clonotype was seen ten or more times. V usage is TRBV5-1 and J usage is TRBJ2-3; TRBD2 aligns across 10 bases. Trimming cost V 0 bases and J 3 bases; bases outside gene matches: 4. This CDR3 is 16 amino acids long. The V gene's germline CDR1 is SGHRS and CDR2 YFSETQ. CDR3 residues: CASSLGSSGGTDTQYF. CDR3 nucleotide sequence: TGCGCCAGCAGCTTGGGTTCTAGCGGGGGTACAGATACGCAGTATTTT.

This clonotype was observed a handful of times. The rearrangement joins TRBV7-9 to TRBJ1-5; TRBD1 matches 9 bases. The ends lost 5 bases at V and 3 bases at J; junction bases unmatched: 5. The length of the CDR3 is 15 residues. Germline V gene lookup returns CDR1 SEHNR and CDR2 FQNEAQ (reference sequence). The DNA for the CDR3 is TGTGCCAGCAGCCGGGACAGGGAACCCAATCAGCCCCAGCATTTT. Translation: CASSRDREPNQPQHF.

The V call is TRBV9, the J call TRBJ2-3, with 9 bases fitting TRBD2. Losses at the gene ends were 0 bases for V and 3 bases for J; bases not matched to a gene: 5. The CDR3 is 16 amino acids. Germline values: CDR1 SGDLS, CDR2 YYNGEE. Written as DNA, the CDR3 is TGTGCCAGCAGCGTAGAAGCCCTAGCGGGAACAGATACGCAGTATTTT. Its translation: CASSVEALAGTDTQYF.

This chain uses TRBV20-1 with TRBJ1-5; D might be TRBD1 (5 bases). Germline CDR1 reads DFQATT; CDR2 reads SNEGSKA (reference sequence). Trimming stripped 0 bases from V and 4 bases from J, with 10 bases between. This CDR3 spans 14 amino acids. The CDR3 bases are TGCAGTGCTAGAGAGGATAGGGGAAATCAGCCCCAGCATTTT. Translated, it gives CSAREDRGNQPQHF.

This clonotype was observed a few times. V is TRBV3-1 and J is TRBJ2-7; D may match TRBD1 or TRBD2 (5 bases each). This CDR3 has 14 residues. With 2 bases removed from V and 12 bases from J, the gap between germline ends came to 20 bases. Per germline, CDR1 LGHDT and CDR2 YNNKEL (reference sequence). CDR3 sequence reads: CASSQRGRQSGLYF. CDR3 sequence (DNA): TGTGCCAGCAGCCAAAGGGGACGACAGAGTGGATTGTACTTC.

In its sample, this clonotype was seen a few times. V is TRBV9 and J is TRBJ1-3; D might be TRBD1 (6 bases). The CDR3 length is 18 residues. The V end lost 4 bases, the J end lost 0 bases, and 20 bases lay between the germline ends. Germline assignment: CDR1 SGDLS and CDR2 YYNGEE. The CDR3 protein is CASSPRQGHDLSGNTIYF. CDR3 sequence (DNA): TGTGCCAGCAGCCCCCGTCAGGGACACGACCTCTCTGGAAACACCATATATTTT.

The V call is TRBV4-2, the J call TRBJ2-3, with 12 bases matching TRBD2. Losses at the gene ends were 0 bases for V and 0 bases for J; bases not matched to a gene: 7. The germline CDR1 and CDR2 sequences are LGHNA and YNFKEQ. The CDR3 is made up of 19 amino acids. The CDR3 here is CASSQEALAGGTSTDTQYF. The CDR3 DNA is TGTGCCAGCAGCCAAGAGGCACTAGCGGGAGGAACTAGCACAGATACGCAGTATTTT.

For the CDR3, the DNA is TGCGCCAGCAGCTTGGCCCCGGGGAATGGACCTGAAGCTTTCTTT. Translated: CASSLAPGNGPEAFF. The J gene is TRBJ1-1, the V gene TRBV5-1; D not resolved. In germline, CDR1 is SGHRS, CDR2 YFSETQ. This CDR3 has 15 amino acids. The germline V and J ends were trimmed by 0 bases and 6 bases, with 15 bases remaining between them.

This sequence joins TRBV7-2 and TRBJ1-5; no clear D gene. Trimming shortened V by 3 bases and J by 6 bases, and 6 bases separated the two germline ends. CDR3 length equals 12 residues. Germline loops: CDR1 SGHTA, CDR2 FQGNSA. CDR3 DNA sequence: TGTGCCAGCAGCTTGCCCGGTCAGCCCCAGCATTTT. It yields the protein CASSLPGQPQHF.